A single sample is the source of the 32 T cell receptor beta chains below, sequenced in a study of blood T cell repertoires in COVID-19 (dated by TCRdb to 2019 to 2021). The method was the immunoSEQ multiplex PCR assay. TCRdb took over this immuneACCESS table, retaining in-frame rearrangements with V and J assigned. Such tables are incomplete; in checked studies, under half of the missing clones stem from an unresolved V gene, and the remainder is unexplained. Counted in this sample were about 68,000 clones; around 87% of them appeared once. The ten top clones hold more than 2.5% of the sample. Sequences were obtained from peripheral blood. These receptors were taken from a man aged 45-65 years with acute or convalescent COVID-19.

The chain links TRBV5-1 to TRBJ2-4, with TRBD2 matching over 8 bases. Unmatched junction bases numbered 8, after V lost 1 base and J lost 5 bases. This CDR3 contains 16 residues. The germline CDR1 and CDR2 sequences are SGHRS and YFSETQ. The CDR3: CASSLTGGRRENIQYF. In DNA, the CDR3 is TGCGCCAGCAGCTTGACGGGGGGGCGTCGAGAAAACATTCAGTACTTC.

The J gene is TRBJ1-3, the V gene TRBV14; D is unclear. V dropped 4 bases and J dropped 0 bases, with 10 bases sitting between them. The CDR3 is 15 residues long. The germline V gene has CDR1 SGHDN and CDR2 FVKESK. The DNA for the CDR3 is TGTGCCAGCAGCCCACGACTGATCTCTGGAAACACCATATATTTT. Translating gives CASSPRLISGNTIYF.

This clone was seen a few times. The rearrangement joins TRBV5-1 to TRBJ2-1, with TRBD2 as a possible D gene (6 bases). The CDR3 length is 13 residues. Trimming left V 7 bases short and J 13 bases short, with 21 bases between. Germline V gives CDR1 SGHRS, CDR2 YFSETQ. The CDR3 sequence is CASGRIDSGTQFF. Here the CDR3 DNA reads TGCGCCAGCGGCCGTATAGATAGCGGAACCCAGTTCTTC. The variable domain in full, completed from reference TRBV5-1 and TRBJ2-1, reads KAGVTQTPRYLIKTRGQQVTLSCSPISGHRSVSWYQQTPGQGLQFLFEYFSETQRNKGNFPGRFSGRQFSNSRSEMNVSTLELGDSALYLCASGRIDSGTQFFGPGTRLTVL.

V and J are TRBV21-1 and TRBJ1-3. TRBV21-1 is recorded as a pseudogene. CDR3 size: 17 residues. CDR3 nucleotides: TGTGCCAGTCCTTGGGAGGGGCTAAACCTCTCCTGCAACACCATATATTTT. Residues: CASPWEGLNLSCNTIYF.

This rearrangement joins TRBV29-1 to TRBJ1-1; D not resolved. CDR3 length: 12 residues. The V end was cut by 6 bases, the J end by 0 bases, with 8 bases between. Germline CDR1 and CDR2: SQVTM and ANQGSEA. CDR3 DNA: TGCAGCGTATCGGACTTGAACACTGAAGCTTTCTTT. This codes for CSVSDLNTEAFF.

The V and J genes are TRBV9 and TRBJ2-3, with 9 bases identical to TRBD1. J gave up 0 bases and V 3 bases, and 11 bases lay outside the gene matches. The CDR3 has 18 residues. CDR1 SGDLS and CDR2 YYNGEE come from the germline V gene. CDR3 coding DNA: TGTGCCAGCAGCGCCCGAAGAGGACAGGGGCTAAGCACAGATACGCAGTATTTT. Protein: CASSARRGQGLSTDTQYF.

This chain connects TRBV18 to TRBJ1-5; 7 positions match TRBD1. Germline assignment: CDR1 KGHSH and CDR2 LQKENI. The CDR3 contains 15 residues. V shed 6 bases, J shed 2 bases, and the junction held 7 bases outside the gene matches. This chain's CDR3 is CASSLRTGRNQPQHF. The DNA of the CDR3 is TGTGCCAGCTCTCTTCGGACAGGCCGCAATCAGCCCCAGCATTTT.

The chain recombines TRBV10-3 with TRBJ2-5; possible D gene TRBD1, 5 bases. The CDR3 length is 12 residues. Deletions cut 8 bases from V and 2 bases from J, with 9 bases between. Germline V CDR1 and CDR2: ENHRY, SYGVKD. The CDR3 bases are TGTGCCATCGGGGCAGAACAAGAGACCCAGTACTTC. Translating gives CAIGAEQETQYF.

This clone was observed a few times. The V call is TRBV28, the J call TRBJ1-2; D is possibly TRBD1 (5 bases). The CDR3 is 13 residues long. The V end was cut by 7 bases, the J end by 2 bases, with 11 bases between. The germline V gene has CDR1 MDHEN and CDR2 SYDVKM. CDR3 DNA sequence: TGTGCCAGCAAAACTACAGGAAACTATGGCTACACCTTC. Protein sequence: CASKTTGNYGYTF.

The rearrangement joins TRBV27 to TRBJ1-3; 8 positions agree with TRBD1. Per the germline V gene, CDR1 is MNHEY and CDR2 is SMNVEV (reference sequence). V dropped 2 bases and J dropped 3; count of bases not matched to a gene: 6. This CDR3 region has 16 residues. Here the CDR3 reads CASSLPGTGYGNTIYF. The CDR3 nucleotides read TGTGCCAGCAGTTTACCCGGGACAGGCTATGGAAACACCATATATTTT.

The rearrangement links TRBV4-1 to TRBJ1-5, with 7 bases matching TRBD1. V lost 0 bases to trimming and J lost 0 bases; unmatched junction nucleotides: 2. CDR3 length: 16 residues. The germline V gene encodes CDR1 MGHRA and CDR2 YSYEKL. CDR3 loop: CASSQDRGNSNQPQHF. CDR3 coding DNA: TGCGCCAGCAGCCAAGACAGGGGGAATAGCAATCAGCCCCAGCATTTT.

The chain couples TRBV4-3 to TRBJ2-4, with a weak D call TRBD1 (6 bases). This CDR3 has 18 amino acids. From germline, CDR1 is LGHNA and CDR2 YSLEER. V was pared by 3 bases and J by 1 base, with 19 bases between. CDR3 region: CASSHIDSGAGAKNIQYF. The CDR3 region has the DNA TGCGCCAGCAGCCACATTGATTCAGGGGCTGGGGCCAAAAACATTCAGTACTTC.

The V call is TRBV6-2 or TRBV6-3, the J call TRBJ1-2; 8 bases align to TRBD1. CDR3 size: 13 residues. Germline V gives CDR1 MNHEY, CDR2 SVGEGT. V shed 5 bases and J 3 bases; nucleotides not matched to a gene: 2. CDR3 sequence reads: CASSATGDYGYTF. The CDR3 DNA reads as TGTGCCAGCAGTGCGACAGGGGACTATGGCTACACCTTC.

V gene TRBV9 combines with J gene TRBJ2-5; 8 bases fit TRBD2. The J segment lost 1 base and the V segment lost 5 bases, leaving 7 bases of the junction unmatched. The CDR3 runs to 15 residues. The germline V gene has CDR1 SGDLS and CDR2 YYNGEE. CDR3 amino acids: CASSTFGGAQETQYF. The CDR3 DNA is TGTGCCAGCAGTACTTTCGGGGGGGCCCAAGAGACCCAGTACTTC.

The V and J genes are TRBV7-9 and TRBJ2-3, with no clear D. The CDR3 extends over 11 amino acids. The V end lost 5 bases, the J end lost 3 bases, and 3 bases lay between the germline ends. Germline V gene data show CDR1 as SEHNR and CDR2 as FQNEAQ (reference sequence). CDR3 in DNA: TGTGCCAGCAGCCCAACAGATACGCAGTATTTT. Translating gives CASSPTDTQYF. Looking up the rest from reference TRBV7-9 and TRBJ2-3 gives the full variable domain: DTGVSQNPRHKITKRGQNVTFRCDPISEHNRLYWYRQTLGQGPEFLTYFQNEAQLEKSRLLSDRFSAERPKGSFSTLEIQRTEQGDSAMYLCASSPTDTQYFGPGTRLTVL.

The gene calls are TRBV19 and TRBJ2-3; TRBD1 agrees at 7 bases. The CDR3 has 13 residues. The V gene's germline CDR1 is LNHDA and CDR2 SQIVND (reference sequence). V lost 8 bases, J lost 6 bases, and 8 bases stayed unmatched. CDR3 in amino acids: CASSTGLLDTQYF. The CDR3, as DNA: TGTGCCAGTTCGACAGGGCTGCTGGATACGCAGTATTTT.

The rearrangement joins TRBV28 to TRBJ2-5; D is perhaps TRBD2 (5 bases). Germline-derived CDR1 and CDR2 are MDHEN and SYDVKM. V was pared by 3 bases and J by 4 bases, with 6 bases between. The CDR3 runs to 12 residues. DNA of the CDR3: TGTGCCAGCAGTTTGAGGGCAGAGACCCAGTACTTC. Its protein is CASSLRAETQYF.

The genes are TRBV14 and TRBJ2-2; 8 bases are a match to TRBD2. Trimming cost V 0 bases and J 4 bases; bases outside gene matches: 10. This CDR3 has 18 residues. Germline V gene sequence: CDR1 SGHDN, CDR2 FVKESK. CDR3 sequence (DNA): TGTGCCAGCAGCCAAGATTGGGGAGCGGGAGTACGCACCGGGGAGCTGTTTTTT. Amino acids: CASSQDWGAGVRTGELFF.

The gene calls are TRBV27 and TRBJ2-7; 9 bases match TRBD1. The CDR3 spans 13 residues. CDR1 and CDR2 from the germline V gene are MNHEY and SMNVEV (reference sequence). V lost 4 bases to trimming and J lost 7 bases; unmatched junction nucleotides: 5. The CDR3 here is CASSSTGGKEQYV. The CDR3 coding sequence is TGTGCCAGCAGTTCTACAGGGGGCAAGGAGCAGTACGTC.

This clone is a singleton in its sample. This chain joins TRBV12-3 or TRBV12-4 and TRBJ2-5; maybe TRBD2 (5 bases). The V end was cut by 6 bases, the J end by 5 bases, with 13 bases between. CDR3 length: 13 amino acids. This chain's CDR3 is CASRDSPGETQYF. CDR3 in DNA: TGTGCCAGCAGGGACTCTCCTGGGGAGACCCAGTACTTC.

The V call is TRBV30, the J call TRBJ2-3, with a tentative D call TRBD2 (5 bases). The CDR3 covers 13 residues. V dropped 5 bases and J dropped 6 bases, with 15 bases sitting between them. Germline CDR1 GTSNPN, CDR2 SVGIG (reference sequence). This chain's CDR3 is CAWGVRVADTQYF. In DNA form, the CDR3 reads TGTGCCTGGGGGGTGAGGGTGGCGGATACGCAGTATTTT.

CDR3 nucleotide sequence: TGCGCAAGTTCCCCGGGGAGAACGCCGGTAACTGGAAACACCATATATTTT. Its protein product is CASSPGRTPVTGNTIYF. This chain links TRBV5-1 with TRBJ1-3, with no clear D. In germline, CDR1 is SGHRS, CDR2 YFSETQ. This CDR3 is built from 17 residues.

This clone was detected only once. This sequence joins TRBV6-2 or TRBV6-3 and TRBJ1-1; D not resolved. Deletions cut 2 bases from V and 7 bases from J, with 14 bases between. In germline, CDR1 is MNHEY, CDR2 SVGEGT. The CDR3 runs 14 residues. The CDR3 DNA is TGTGCCAGCAGTTACAGCGGCCAGATGAATGAAGCTTTCTTT. Residues: CASSYSGQMNEAFF.

The chain is built from TRBV7-9 and TRBJ2-1; TRBD2 matches 10 bases. Germline V gives CDR1 SEHNR, CDR2 FQNEAQ (reference sequence). CDR3 size: 16 residues. V gave up 2 bases and J gave up 7 bases; unmatched junction bases: 8. The DNA of the CDR3 is TGTGCCAGCAGCTTATGGGCTAGCGGGAGTTTGAATGAGCAGTTCTTC. It specifies CASSLWASGSLNEQFF.

This chain links TRBV15 with TRBJ1-3; TRBD1 is a possible D gene (5 bases). The V end was cut by 3 bases, the J end by 0 bases, with 12 bases between. The CDR3 is 16 amino acids. Germline V CDR1 and CDR2: LNHNV, YYDKDF (reference sequence). The CDR3 nucleotides read TGTGCCACCAGCAGGGCCGGCGGGGGCTCTGGAAACACCATATATTTT. It encodes CATSRAGGGSGNTIYF.

V is TRBV2 and J is TRBJ1-2, with D possibly TRBD1 on 5 matching bases. This CDR3 has 13 amino acids. Germline V gives CDR1 SNHLY, CDR2 FYNNEI. The germline V and J ends were trimmed by 3 bases and 4 bases, with 9 bases remaining between them. CDR3 loop: CASSEVGGYGYTF. The CDR3 DNA sequence: TGTGCCAGCAGTGAGGTGGGGGGCTATGGCTACACCTTC.

The rearrangement links TRBV7-2 to TRBJ2-7, with 9 bases that match TRBD1. Unmatched junction bases numbered 7, after V lost 7 bases and J lost 6 bases. Germline lookup yields CDR1 SGHTA and CDR2 FQGNSA. This CDR3 region has 13 residues. The CDR3 DNA reads TGTGCCAGCAACCCGGGACAGGGCGTCGAGCAGTACTTC. This sequence encodes CASNPGQGVEQYF.

The chain has TRBV29-1 and TRBJ1-1, with D hard to call. This CDR3 spans 13 amino acids. Trimming shortened V by 7 bases and J by 6 bases, and 18 bases separated the two germline ends. Germline V gene sequence: CDR1 SQVTM, CDR2 ANQGSEA. The DNA of the CDR3 is TGCAGCGGGACTCAAAAGACGCCCTCTGAAGCTTTCTTT. Its protein is CSGTQKTPSEAFF.

CDR3 coding DNA: TGTGCCAGCAGCCCCGCGCCGGGGACAGGGGGAGCTTTCTTT. Translating gives CASSPAPGTGGAFF. V gene TRBV7-9 combines with J gene TRBJ1-1; 11 nucleotides match TRBD1. The CDR3 spans 14 residues. V lost 5 bases to trimming and J lost 10 bases; unmatched junction nucleotides: 9. CDR1 and CDR2 (germline): SEHNR, FQNEAQ (reference sequence).

The CDR3 loop is CASSADYSYNEQFF. CDR3 nucleotides: TGCGCCAGCAGCGCCGACTACTCCTACAATGAGCAGTTCTTC. The rearrangement joins TRBV5-1 to TRBJ2-1; weak D call: TRBD2 (5 bases). V was cut by 4 bases and J by 0 bases, with 8 bases left in between. Germline lookup yields CDR1 SGHRS and CDR2 YFSETQ. This CDR3 contains 14 residues.

The chain couples TRBV4-1 to TRBJ2-7, with D maybe TRBD1 (5 bases). Per the germline V gene, CDR1 is MGHRA and CDR2 is YSYEKL. CDR3 length equals 15 residues. V dropped 0 bases and J dropped 3 bases, with 12 bases sitting between them. CDR3 in amino acids: CASSQDWGGDYEQYF. The CDR3 nucleotides are TGCGCCAGCAGCCAAGATTGGGGCGGAGACTACGAGCAGTACTTC.

This chain connects TRBV2 to TRBJ2-2; the D gene is possibly TRBD1 (6 bases). Trimming removed 7 bases at V and 5 bases at J, with 17 bases between. Germline CDR1 is SNHLY and CDR2 is FYNNEI. The CDR3 loop spans 15 amino acids. This CDR3 is CASTRLGASTGELFF. The CDR3 region has the DNA TGTGCCAGCACCCGTCTGGGGGCTAGTACCGGGGAGCTGTTTTTT.